The source of this T cell receptor beta chain is a study of shared clonotypes between healthy human individuals. The CDR3 runs 14 residues. In germline, CDR1 is SGHAT, CDR2 FQNNGV. Germline trimming cut 8 bases from V and 6 bases from J; bases unmatched to any gene: 12. Study-wide findings and caveats: The study sampled only blood, and tissue repertoires likely differ.

About this clone: What it binds is not known.

The table came from immunoSEQ multiplex PCR; TCRdb's copy has only in-frame clones and leaves some out. Seen here are 2 million or so clones, 85% to 95% observed once, and the top ten hold 1% to 1.3%. CD8 cells regarded as naive lacked CD45RO, were positively chosen for CCR7, and omitted terminally differentiated effector memory CD45RA+ cells. Sequencing was carried out using naive CD8+ T cells sorted from blood. This sequence joins TRBV11-2 and TRBJ2-7; 8 nucleotides line up with TRBD1. The source is a man between 18 and 35 years old in good health. In DNA form, the CDR3 reads TGTGCCAGCCGAACGGGGCAGGGGGCTCGCGAGCAGTACTTC. Its translation: CASRTGQGAREQYF. Using reference TRBV11-2 and TRBJ2-7 for the parts outside the CDR3, the full variable domain is EAGVAQSPRYKIIEKRQSVAFWCNPISGHATLYWYQQILGQGPKLLIQFQNNGVVDDSQLPKDRFSAERLKGVDSTLKIQPAKLEDSAVYLCASRTGQGAREQYFGPGTRLTVT.